One and the same sample provided the 2 T cell receptor beta chains below, sequenced in a study of spatial heterogeneity in lung cancer. Study results and caveats: Mutation tallies in tumors tracked expanded intratumoral alpha and beta TCR counts.

For these TCRs, the target antigens are not known. Stated time point: sample taken at primary tumor resection. TCRdb reprocessed the 5' RACE reads via MiXCR and lists one record per CDR3 protein. The sample has fewer than 15,000 distinct CDR3 sequences, about 5.4% seen once. The sequencing used lung tumor tissue, collected at surgery. The receptors originated from a female donor with early-stage non-small cell lung cancer.

The sample holds many counts of this clonotype. This rearrangement joins TRBV12-3 or TRBV12-4 to TRBJ2-7; D uncertain. The CDR3 is made up of 13 amino acids. V was pared by 1 base and J by 4 bases, with 8 bases between. In DNA form, the CDR3 reads TGTGCCAGCAGTTTAGGTTTAGGGTACGAGCAGTACTTC. Amino acids: CASSLGLGYEQYF.

Ten or more counts support this clonotype. The chain couples TRBV7-9 to TRBJ2-1; D is unresolved. The CDR3 runs to 16 residues. The germline V and J ends were trimmed by 3 bases and 5 bases, with 17 bases remaining between them. Germline loops: CDR1 SEHNR, CDR2 FQNEAQ (reference sequence). CDR3 amino acids: CASSFERLQTDNEQFF. For the CDR3, the DNA is TGTGCCAGCAGCTTCGAGAGGCTCCAGACCGACAATGAGCAGTTCTTC.